The present TCR beta chain was sequenced within a study of identical twins. Study-wide findings and caveats: The study found that models underestimated out-of-frame TCR alpha sharing in monozygotic twins.

V lost 5 bases to trimming and J lost 4 bases, with 10 bases between them. CDR3 length: 13 residues. CDR1 is KGHDR and CDR2 is SFDVKD in the germline V gene. Concerning this clonotype: Antigen specificity is unknown.

MiXCR, run by TCRdb on the 5' RACE reads, gives a single entry per CDR3 protein. The repertoire holds fewer than 500,000 distinct CDR3 sequences, with roughly an eighth as singletons. This sample also appeared in a second study, on yellow fever vaccine responses in identical twins.

J is TRBJ1-2 and V is TRBV24-1; weak D call: TRBD1 (5 bases). This clonotype was obtained from a woman between 18 and 30 years old in good health. Material: CD4+ T cells sorted from blood. Here the CDR3 DNA reads TGTGCCACCAGTGCACGGGACCTCTATGGCTACACCTTC. Its translation is CATSARDLYGYTF.